A single sample is the source of the 32 T cell receptor beta chains below, sequenced in a study of T cell repertoires in cytomegalovirus infection. TCRdb analysed the reads with MiXCR anew, one entry per CDR3 protein. The sample consists of some 240,000 distinct CDR3 sequences, about a sixth of them appearing once. The source material was CD8+ T cells from PBMCs. The receptors here all came from a human donor in good health (CMV status not recorded). Some clones in this sample may be carry-over from other donors' samples.

This CDR3 is CASNLDGNGSPLHF. In DNA form, the CDR3 reads TGTGCCAGCAACCTAGACGGGAACGGATCACCCCTCCACTTT. The gene calls are TRBV25-1 and TRBJ1-6; D uncertain. The CDR3 sequence is 14 residues long. CDR1 is MGHDK, CDR2 SYGVNS, per germline. The V end was cut by 7 bases, the J end by 10 bases, with 17 bases between.

This clonotype was counted between two and nine times. This chain links TRBV7-9 with TRBJ2-2; tentative D call: TRBD2 (6 bases). Germline V gene sequence: CDR1 SEHNR, CDR2 FQNEAQ (reference sequence). The ends were cut back, 8 bases at V and 1 base at J, with 8 bases in the middle. The CDR3 length is 13 residues. The DNA for the CDR3 is TGTGCCAGCCGCGGGGAGAACACCGGGGAGCTGTTTTTT. It is translated as CASRGENTGELFF.

This clonotype came up many times. The J gene is TRBJ2-1, the V gene TRBV7-6, with D possibly TRBD2 on 6 matching bases. V shed 1 base and J shed 0 bases, with 16 bases lying between them. This CDR3 region has 18 residues. Per the germline V gene, CDR1 is SGHVS and CDR2 is FNYEAQ. The CDR3: CASSLDHLSGRSYNEQFF. CDR3 in DNA: TGTGCCAGCAGCTTAGACCATTTGAGCGGGCGCTCCTACAATGAGCAGTTCTTC.

The sample holds many counts of this clonotype. The chain joins TRBV7-3 to TRBJ1-1; D may be TRBD1 (5 bases). Germline V CDR1 and CDR2: SGHTA, FQGTGA. V was clipped by 4 bases and J by 5 bases, with 11 bases between them. CDR3 length equals 13 residues. CDR3 bases: TGTGCCAGCAGCTCGATGCCAGGGACTGAAGCTTTCTTT. Translating it yields CASSSMPGTEAFF.

This clonotype occurred a few times. This chain connects TRBV20-1 to TRBJ2-5; TRBD2 is a possible D gene (6 bases). V was shortened by 3 bases and J by 0 bases, with 14 bases between the two germline ends. The CDR3 extends over 15 amino acids. Germline V lookup: CDR1 DFQATT, CDR2 SNEGSKA (reference sequence). CDR3 DNA sequence: TGCAGTGCTAGCCGCAGCCGGGACTACCAAGAGACCCAGTACTTC. It is translated as CSASRSRDYQETQYF.

In its sample, this clonotype was seen many times. This chain connects TRBV7-8 to TRBJ2-3; perhaps TRBD2 as D (6 bases). Per the germline V gene, CDR1 is SGHVS and CDR2 is FQNEAQ. This CDR3 is 15 amino acids long. V was clipped by 2 bases and J by 7 bases, with 16 bases between them. The CDR3 region has the DNA TGTGCCAGCAGCTTAATTTATTCGGGGGATTATACGCAGTATTTT. Its protein is CASSLIYSGDYTQYF.

This clonotype was recorded a few times. The gene calls are TRBV20-1 and TRBJ2-1, with a weak D call TRBD1 (5 bases). V shed 6 bases and J shed 9 bases, with 21 bases lying between them. Germline assignment: CDR1 DFQATT and CDR2 SNEGSKA (reference sequence). The CDR3 has 14 amino acids. The CDR3 loop reads CSAQSGQGALEQFF. In DNA form, the CDR3 reads TGCAGTGCCCAGTCCGGACAAGGGGCGCTTGAGCAGTTCTTC.

Only one count was recorded for this clonotype. The rearrangement uses TRBV27 and TRBJ1-4; TRBD1 matches at 10 bases. The ends lost 6 bases at V and 5 bases at J; junction bases unmatched: 0. This CDR3 has 13 residues. Germline CDR1 and CDR2: MNHEY and SMNVEV (reference sequence). The CDR3 loop reads CASRTGGNEKLFF. Written as DNA, the CDR3 is TGTGCCAGCAGGACAGGGGGCAATGAAAAACTGTTTTTT.

This clonotype was recorded a few times. The chain has TRBV20-1 and TRBJ2-4; D may match TRBD1 or TRBD2 (5 bases each). The germline gives CDR1 DFQATT, CDR2 SNEGSKA (reference sequence). V shed 2 bases and J shed 2 bases, with 13 bases lying between them. The CDR3 loop spans 15 amino acids. Written as DNA, the CDR3 is TGCAGTGCTAGAAAAGAGGGGTTTCCCAAAAACATTCAGTACTTC. Its translation: CSARKEGFPKNIQYF.

The chain employs TRBV27 and TRBJ1-2, with D possibly TRBD1 on 5 matching bases. Germline lookup yields CDR1 MNHEY and CDR2 SMNVEV (reference sequence). This CDR3 comprises 14 residues. V was shortened by 5 bases and J by 4 bases, with 14 bases between the two germline ends. The CDR3 reads CASSGTIDPYGYTF. CDR3 nucleotides: TGTGCCAGCAGTGGGACGATCGACCCCTATGGCTACACCTTC.

The chain couples TRBV2 to TRBJ1-6; no clear D gene. The CDR3 totals 16 residues. Trimming left V 1 base short and J 0 bases short, with 7 bases between. Germline CDR1 reads SNHLY; CDR2 reads FYNNEI. The CDR3 spells CASSEESSSYNSPLHF. CDR3 bases: TGTGCCAGCAGTGAAGAATCAAGCTCCTATAATTCACCCCTCCACTTT.

This chain's CDR3 is CSIVGGLKDYGYTF. In DNA form, the CDR3 reads TGCAGCATTGTGGGGGGTTTAAAGGACTATGGCTACACCTTC. The chain joins TRBV29-1 to TRBJ1-2, with TRBD1 as a possible D gene (5 bases). Per the germline V gene, CDR1 is SQVTM and CDR2 is ANQGSEA. V lost 8 bases, J lost 3 bases, and 19 bases lay in between. CDR3 length equals 14 residues.

This clonotype was picked up many times. The chain uses TRBV7-8 and TRBJ2-3, with TRBD2 identical over 14 bases. With V trimmed by 4 bases and J by 0 bases, 0 bases remained unmatched. This CDR3 contains 16 residues. Germline-derived CDR1 and CDR2 are SGHVS and FQNEAQ. CDR3 region: CASSWTSGGSTDTQYF. The DNA for the CDR3 is TGTGCCAGCAGCTGGACTAGCGGGGGGAGCACAGATACGCAGTATTTT.

This clonotype was counted many times. V usage is TRBV19 and J usage is TRBJ1-5; possible D gene TRBD1, 6 bases. The CDR3 is 12 residues long. V gave up 10 bases and J gave up 2 bases, with 9 bases separating them. Germline V CDR1 and CDR2: LNHDA, SQIVND (reference sequence). The CDR3 sequence: CATRQGNQPQHF. CDR3 DNA: TGTGCCACCCGACAGGGCAATCAGCCCCAGCATTTT. The whole variable domain, filled in from reference TRBV19 and TRBJ1-5, reads DGGITQSPKYLFRKEGQNVTLSCEQNLNHDAMYWYRQDPGQGLRLIYYSQIVNDFQKGDIAEGYSVSREKKESFPLTVTSAQKNPTAFYLCATRQGNQPQHFGDGTRLSIL.

This clonotype was counted many times. The chain recombines TRBV2 with TRBJ2-7; D may be TRBD1 (6 bases). Trimming shortened V by 6 bases and J by 4 bases, and 7 bases separated the two germline ends. The germline V gene encodes CDR1 SNHLY and CDR2 FYNNEI. This CDR3 spans 11 amino acids. CDR3 amino acids: CASRQGYEQYF. For the CDR3, the DNA is TGTGCCAGCAGGCAGGGGTACGAGCAGTACTTC. Variable domain in full (rest from reference TRBV2 and TRBJ2-7): EPEVTQTPSHQVTQMGQEVILRCVPISNHLYFYWYRQILGQKVEFLVSFYNNEISEKSEIFDDQFSVERPDGSNFTLKIRSTKLEDSAMYFCASRQGYEQYFGPGTRLTVT.

The chain links TRBV19 to TRBJ1-1; weak D call: TRBD1 (5 bases). CDR1 is LNHDA and CDR2 is SQIVND in the germline V gene (reference sequence). The CDR3 totals 14 residues. V lost 3 bases and J lost 5, with 13 bases in between. CDR3 in amino acids: CASSMGGGGTEAFF. CDR3 bases: TGTGCCAGTAGTATGGGGGGGGGAGGAACTGAAGCTTTCTTT.

The chain joins TRBV7-2 to TRBJ2-5; a weak D match, TRBD2 (5 bases). CDR3 size: 16 residues. The V end was cut by 2 bases, the J end by 4 bases, with 17 bases between. Germline V gene sequence: CDR1 SGHTA, CDR2 FQGNSA. CDR3 sequence (DNA): TGTGCCAGCAGCTTATGGGCCGAGGACTTGCGAGAGACCCAGTACTTC. It translates to CASSLWAEDLRETQYF.

The genes are TRBV3-1 and TRBJ2-5, with TRBD2 matching 8 bases. The CDR3 length is 15 residues. Germline-derived CDR1 and CDR2 are LGHDT and YNNKEL (reference sequence). J gave up 6 bases and V 4 bases, and 10 bases lay outside the gene matches. The CDR3 region is CASSPPTSGGKTQYF. The CDR3 region has the DNA TGTGCCAGCAGCCCACCCACTAGCGGAGGAAAGACCCAGTACTTC.

This clonotype has at least ten counts. The chain links TRBV20-1 to TRBJ1-3; D remains ambiguous. The CDR3 loop spans 15 amino acids. Trimming removed 0 bases at V and 0 bases at J, with 9 bases between. Germline V gives CDR1 DFQATT, CDR2 SNEGSKA (reference sequence). The CDR3 here is CSARDLTGSGNTIYF. The CDR3 DNA reads TGCAGTGCTAGAGATCTCACGGGCTCTGGAAACACCATATATTTT.

CDR3 nucleotide sequence: TGTGCCAGCAGCTTAAACGCCGGGACGGCGGGAGGCTACACCTTC. It specifies CASSLNAGTAGGYTF. This chain links TRBV7-6 with TRBJ1-2; a possible D gene is TRBD1 (5 bases). From germline, CDR1 is SGHVS and CDR2 FNYEAQ. With 2 bases removed from V and 8 bases from J, the gap between germline ends came to 18 bases. The CDR3 consists of 15 residues. Together with reference TRBV7-6 and TRBJ1-2, the CDR3 gives the full variable domain: GAGVSQSPRYKVTKRGQDVALRCDPISGHVSLYWYRQALGQGPEFLTYFNYEAQQDKSGLPNDRFSAERPEGSISTLTIQRTEQRDSAMYRCASSLNAGTAGGYTFGSGTRLTVV.

This chain connects TRBV6-2 or TRBV6-3 to TRBJ2-3; possibly TRBD1 for D (6 bases). Trimming pared 7 bases from V and 4 bases from J, leaving 24 bases between. Per germline, CDR1 MNHEY and CDR2 SVGEGT. There are 17 residues in the CDR3. CDR3: CASNHPHREDLPDTQYF. DNA of the CDR3: TGTGCCAGCAACCACCCTCACAGGGAAGATCTTCCAGATACGCAGTATTTT.

The CDR3 reads CASSKGRGGYNEQFF. CDR3 nucleotides: TGTGCCAGCAGCAAAGGGCGGGGGGGGTACAATGAGCAGTTCTTC. The gene calls are TRBV13 and TRBJ2-1, with 9 positions matching TRBD2. V shed 5 bases and J 4 bases; nucleotides not matched to a gene: 6. Looked up from germline, CDR1 is PRHDT and CDR2 is FYEKMQ (reference sequence). CDR3 length: 15 residues.

This clonotype showed up many times. The CDR3 reads CASSTGLAGGPSADTQYF. The CDR3 bases are TGTGCCAGCAGCACGGGACTAGCGGGGGGGCCGTCCGCAGATACGCAGTATTTT. The chain is built from TRBV7-6 and TRBJ2-3, with 16 bases identical to TRBD2. Per the germline V gene, CDR1 is SGHVS and CDR2 is FNYEAQ. V dropped 5 bases and J dropped 4; count of bases not matched to a gene: 9. The length of the CDR3 is 18 residues.

This clonotype occurred many times. The V gene is TRBV28, the J gene TRBJ2-3; D is possibly TRBD1 (5 bases). Germline V gene lookup returns CDR1 MDHEN and CDR2 SYDVKM. CDR3 size: 14 residues. Trimming removed 2 bases at V and 2 bases at J, with 8 bases between. CDR3 amino acids: CASSLDSSTDTQYF. CDR3 nucleotide sequence: TGTGCCAGCAGTTTAGACAGTTCCACAGATACGCAGTATTTT.

This clonotype was detected a few times. The chain is built from TRBV7-9 and TRBJ2-3; TRBD2 matches at 10 bases. With 5 bases clipped from V and 11 bases from J, the junction kept 10 bases outside the gene matches. From germline, CDR1 is SEHNR and CDR2 FQNEAQ (reference sequence). The CDR3 has 14 amino acids. The CDR3 reads CASSPGLAAEEQYF. The CDR3 DNA follows: TGTGCCAGCAGCCCCGGACTAGCGGCTGAGGAGCAGTATTTT.

This chain links TRBV6-5 with TRBJ1-2; D perhaps matches TRBD1 (5 bases). Trimming pared 0 bases from V and 6 bases from J, leaving 8 bases between. The CDR3 totals 13 residues. Germline assignment: CDR1 MNHEY and CDR2 SVGAGI. The CDR3 loop reads CASSYSGRDGYTF. The DNA for the CDR3 is TGTGCCAGCAGTTACTCTGGCAGGGATGGCTACACCTTC.

The J gene is TRBJ2-5, the V gene TRBV7-9, with 11 bases that match TRBD2. After removal of 5 bases from V and 4 bases from J, the junction contained 9 bases not matched to a gene. The CDR3 extends over 16 amino acids. Germline loops: CDR1 SEHNR, CDR2 FQNEAQ (reference sequence). The chain's CDR3 is CASSTLAGGLVETQYF. The DNA of the CDR3 is TGTGCCAGCAGCACTTTAGCGGGGGGGCTGGTAGAGACCCAGTACTTC.

This clonotype is medium-sized in the sample. CDR3 in DNA: TGTGCCAGCAGTCCCGATTACACCGGGGAGCTGTTTTTT. It encodes CASSPDYTGELFF. The chain recombines TRBV12-3 or TRBV12-4 with TRBJ2-2; no clear D. The CDR3 spans 13 residues. V dropped 5 bases and J dropped 3 bases, with 7 bases sitting between them.

Details on this clonotype: No conserved phenylalanine or tryptophan is present at the end of the CDR3, so a read error is the likely explanation. The chain links TRBV5-1 to TRBJ2-7; 9 bases map to TRBD1. The CDR3 consists of 16 residues. CDR1 is SGHRS, CDR2 YFSETQ, per germline. Germline trimming cut 4 bases from V and 2 bases from J; bases unmatched to any gene: 10. The CDR3 bases are TGCGCCAGCAGCCTAACCGGGACAGGGAACCCCTACGAGCAGTACCTC. Translation: CASSLTGTGNPYEQYL.

This clonotype was seen a few times. This sequence joins TRBV7-9 and TRBJ2-7; the D call may be TRBD1 or TRBD2 (6 bases each). Germline assignment: CDR1 SEHNR and CDR2 FQNEAQ (reference sequence). The CDR3 has 15 residues. Trimming pared 5 bases from V and 2 bases from J, leaving 16 bases between. CDR3 nucleotides: TGTGCCAGCAGCGCAGCGGGCAGGGGCACCTACGAGCAGTACTTC. Translation: CASSAAGRGTYEQYF.

The chain is built from TRBV19 and TRBJ2-7; D unresolved. Germline CDR1 and CDR2: LNHDA and SQIVND (reference sequence). This CDR3 is built from 15 residues. V shed 3 bases and J shed 5 bases, with 17 bases lying between them. The CDR3 here is CASSINRRTPNEQYF. The CDR3 DNA reads as TGTGCCAGTAGTATTAACCGGCGGACCCCTAACGAGCAGTACTTC. Drawing the rest from reference TRBV19 and TRBJ2-7, the complete variable domain is DGGITQSPKYLFRKEGQNVTLSCEQNLNHDAMYWYRQDPGQGLRLIYYSQIVNDFQKGDIAEGYSVSREKKESFPLTVTSAQKNPTAFYLCASSINRRTPNEQYFGPGTRLTVT.

This clonotype occurred many times. This rearrangement joins TRBV7-9 to TRBJ2-7; D unresolved. The CDR3 is made up of 15 amino acids. Germline V gene data show CDR1 as SEHNR and CDR2 as FQNEAQ (reference sequence). V shed 0 bases and J shed 0 bases, with 9 bases lying between them. The CDR3 DNA is TGTGCCAGCAGCTTAGCGCCGGAGATCTCCTACGAGCAGTACTTC. Its translation is CASSLAPEISYEQYF. Full variable domain (remainder filled in from reference TRBV7-9 and TRBJ2-7): DTGVSQNPRHKITKRGQNVTFRCDPISEHNRLYWYRQTLGQGPEFLTYFQNEAQLEKSRLLSDRFSAERPKGSFSTLEIQRTEQGDSAMYLCASSLAPEISYEQYFGPGTRLTVT.